One and the same sample provided the 30 T cell receptor beta chains below, sequenced in a study of cytomegalovirus exposure and HLA in healthy donors. The primer mix had 60 Vbeta and 13 Jbeta primers. Only in-frame clones appear in the TCRdb table, and some are missing; sequencing was by immunoSEQ multiplex PCR. The sample lists about 99,000 clones, more than 75% occurring once. The material sequenced was PBMCs. The receptor source for this set is a woman between 18 and 29 years old in good health and CMV-seropositive.

This clone was seen a few times. The chain joins TRBV5-1 to TRBJ2-5; 11 bases map to TRBD2. Germline V lookup: CDR1 SGHRS, CDR2 YFSETQ. The CDR3 runs to 16 residues. The V segment lost 0 bases and the J segment 1 base; nucleotides outside the gene matches: 2. DNA of the CDR3: TGCGCCAGCAGCTTGGGGCTAGCGGGGGGCCAAGAGACCCAGTACTTC. This codes for CASSLGLAGGQETQYF.

V usage is TRBV18 and J usage is TRBJ1-1; 9 nucleotides agree with TRBD1. With V trimmed by 3 bases and J by 4 bases, 9 bases remained unmatched. The V gene's germline CDR1 is KGHSH and CDR2 LQKENI. The CDR3 has 16 amino acids. The CDR3 sequence is CASSPRQGGRSTEAFF. CDR3 nucleotide sequence: TGTGCCAGCTCACCGAGACAGGGGGGTCGTAGCACTGAAGCTTTCTTT.

This clone came up a few times. This chain links TRBV7-3 with TRBJ2-3; 10 bases agree with TRBD2. The germline gives CDR1 SGHTA, CDR2 FQGTGA. The CDR3 runs 15 residues. The J segment lost 3 bases and the V segment lost 3 bases, leaving 3 bases of the junction unmatched. CDR3 sequence (DNA): TGTGCCAGCAGCTTCTCTAGCGGGGGAACAGATACGCAGTATTTT. Translated, it gives CASSFSSGGTDTQYF. The whole variable domain, filled in from reference TRBV7-3 and TRBJ2-3, reads GAGVSQTPSNKVTEKGKYVELRCDPISGHTALYWYRQSLGQGPEFLIYFQGTGAADDSGLPNDRFFAVRPEGSVSTLKIQRTERGDSAVYLCASSFSSGGTDTQYFGPGTRLTVL.

The rearrangement links TRBV28 to TRBJ2-7; TRBD1 matches at 11 bases. Looked up from germline, CDR1 is MDHEN and CDR2 is SYDVKM. J lost 3 bases, V lost 5 bases, and 6 bases had no gene match. The length of the CDR3 is 15 residues. Here the CDR3 reads CASSIPGQGVYEQYF. The CDR3 region has the DNA TGTGCCAGCAGTATCCCGGGACAGGGGGTCTACGAGCAGTACTTC.

The sample holds a few counts of this clone. The chain has TRBV6-5 and TRBJ2-7; 9 bases match TRBD2. Germline-derived CDR1 and CDR2 are MNHEY and SVGAGI. V was clipped by 7 bases and J by 2 bases; unmatched bases: 9. This CDR3 is built from 15 residues. The CDR3 sequence: CASKPVSGSAYEQYF. CDR3 nucleotide sequence: TGTGCCAGCAAACCAGTTAGCGGGAGCGCCTACGAGCAGTACTTC.

The chain links TRBV15 to TRBJ2-3, with a possible D match to TRBD1 (5 bases). CDR3 length: 16 amino acids. V lost 1 base to trimming and J lost 0 bases, with 11 bases between them. Germline values: CDR1 LNHNV, CDR2 YYDKDF (reference sequence). The CDR3 loop is CATSRGGHASTDTQYF. CDR3 nucleotide sequence: TGTGCCACCAGCAGAGGGGGCCATGCTAGCACAGATACGCAGTATTTT.

V is TRBV6-5 and J is TRBJ2-1; D gene uncertain. The CDR3 loop spans 15 amino acids. The germline gives CDR1 MNHEY, CDR2 SVGAGI. V lost 3 bases and J 7 bases, leaving 16 bases between the germline ends. The CDR3 reads CASSYGHSSGNEQFF. The CDR3, as DNA: TGTGCCAGCAGTTATGGCCACTCCTCCGGGAATGAGCAGTTCTTC.

In the case of this clone: Lacking the conserved final phenylalanine or tryptophan, this CDR3 likely reflects a read error. The V and J genes are TRBV4-3 and TRBJ2-7; 14 bases line up with TRBD2. Germline-derived CDR1 and CDR2 are LGHNA and YSLEER. The CDR3 consists of 18 residues. After removal of 0 bases from V and 4 bases from J, the junction contained 8 bases not matched to a gene. DNA of the CDR3: TGCGCCAGCAGCCAAGATCGCGGGACTAGCGGGAGAGTGTACGAGCAGTACTCC. Its protein is CASSQDRGTSGRVYEQYS.

The J gene is TRBJ1-2, the V gene TRBV7-2, with D maybe TRBD1 (6 bases). Germline values: CDR1 SGHTA, CDR2 FQGNSA. The CDR3 spans 15 residues. V lost 5 bases, J lost 2 bases, and 15 bases lay in between. CDR3 sequence: CASSQQGFINYGYTF. The DNA for the CDR3 is TGTGCCAGCAGCCAACAGGGCTTTATAAACTATGGCTACACCTTC.

The chain carries TRBV2 and TRBJ1-1; TRBD1 is a possible D gene (6 bases). CDR1 SNHLY and CDR2 FYNNEI come from the germline V gene. The CDR3 contains 14 residues. V shed 8 bases and J shed 1 base, with 14 bases lying between them. The CDR3 sequence is CASWTVRRNTEAFF. The DNA of the CDR3 is TGTGCCAGCTGGACAGTCAGGAGGAACACTGAAGCTTTCTTT.

This clone has only a few counts. The rearrangement uses TRBV5-1 and TRBJ2-7, with D possibly being TRBD2 (5 bases). The length of the CDR3 is 14 residues. V gave up 4 bases and J gave up 0 bases, with 11 bases separating them. CDR1 and CDR2 (germline): SGHRS, YFSETQ. The CDR3 is CASSQIRDSYEQYF. The CDR3 bases are TGCGCCAGCAGCCAAATACGGGACTCCTACGAGCAGTACTTC.

This clone was seen more than once but under ten times. The chain employs TRBV10-3 and TRBJ2-3, with TRBD2 as a possible D gene (5 bases). Germline CDR1 reads ENHRY; CDR2 reads SYGVKD. The CDR3 runs to 17 residues. The V gene lost 2 bases and the J gene lost 2 bases, with 17 bases spanning the gap. The CDR3 coding sequence is TGTGCCATCAGTGAGAGGCGGCCCCAAGACTACACAGATACGCAGTATTTT. Its protein product is CAISERRPQDYTDTQYF.

The rearrangement links TRBV5-6 to TRBJ2-5; a possible D gene is TRBD1 (7 bases). With the DNA end fitting TRBJ2-7 better, the J assignment may be wrong. Germline V gene lookup returns CDR1 SGHDT and CDR2 YYEEEE. This CDR3 spans 14 amino acids. CDR3 region: CASSFRGTAYEQYF. The CDR3 DNA reads TGTGCCAGCAGCTTCCGCGGGACAGCCTACGAGCAGTACTTC.

The rearrangement uses TRBV18 and TRBJ1-6; 9 bases match TRBD1. This CDR3 is built from 16 residues. Trimming cost V 6 bases and J 10 bases; bases outside gene matches: 13. Germline loops: CDR1 KGHSH, CDR2 LQKENI. CDR3 region: CASSLGQGGGGSPLHF. The DNA of the CDR3 is TGTGCCAGCTCCCTGGGACAGGGAGGAGGCGGATCACCCCTCCACTTT.

V is TRBV4-1 and J is TRBJ2-7; D unresolved. This CDR3 has 14 amino acids. V was cut by 4 bases and J by 5 bases, with 15 bases left in between. Germline V gene data show CDR1 as MGHRA and CDR2 as YSYEKL. Here the CDR3 reads CASSLKPLSDEQYF. DNA for the CDR3: TGCGCCAGCAGCCTCAAGCCACTATCCGACGAGCAGTACTTC.

This clone was counted a few times. The chain recombines TRBV19 with TRBJ1-3; no clear D gene. Germline lookup yields CDR1 LNHDA and CDR2 SQIVND (reference sequence). V gave up 5 bases and J gave up 7 bases, with 18 bases separating them. This CDR3 comprises 15 residues. CDR3 coding DNA: TGTGCCAGTAGTCCCCGACTAGGGTCAGAGAACACCATATATTTT. Its translation is CASSPRLGSENTIYF. The complete variable domain, with remaining parts taken from reference TRBV19 and TRBJ1-3, reads DGGITQSPKYLFRKEGQNVTLSCEQNLNHDAMYWYRQDPGQGLRLIYYSQIVNDFQKGDIAEGYSVSREKKESFPLTVTSAQKNPTAFYLCASSPRLGSENTIYFGEGSWLTVV.

The chain employs TRBV30 and TRBJ1-3; tentative D call: TRBD1 (6 bases). Per germline, CDR1 GTSNPN and CDR2 SVGIG (reference sequence). The V gene lost 3 bases and the J gene lost 3 bases, with 18 bases spanning the gap. The CDR3 has 16 residues. For the CDR3, the DNA is TGTGCCTGGAGCGCGCTCGGCGGGGGGCATGGAAACACCATATATTTT. This encodes CAWSALGGGHGNTIYF.

The gene calls are TRBV14 and TRBJ1-2; D may be TRBD1 (6 bases). CDR3 length equals 15 residues. Germline CDR1 reads SGHDN; CDR2 reads FVKESK. V dropped 4 bases and J dropped 4 bases, with 16 bases sitting between them. The CDR3 region is CASSLPATGPYGYTF. The CDR3 DNA reads TGTGCCAGCAGCCTTCCGGCTACAGGGCCCTATGGCTACACCTTC.

The rearrangement links TRBV28 to TRBJ1-4; tentative D call: TRBD1 (6 bases). The CDR3 consists of 18 residues. Trimming cost V 2 bases and J 0 bases, with 16 bases left between them. The germline V gene has CDR1 MDHEN and CDR2 SYDVKM. CDR3: CASSLGGAWTATNEKLFF. The CDR3 coding sequence is TGTGCCAGCAGTTTAGGGGGGGCATGGACAGCAACTAATGAAAAACTGTTTTTT.

The CDR3 DNA reads TGTGCCAGCACCCCCCAGAGGTTCTCTGCGCAGTATTTT. This translates into CASTPQRFSAQYF. This chain uses TRBV13 with TRBJ2-3, with D hard to call. From germline, CDR1 is PRHDT and CDR2 FYEKMQ (reference sequence). V lost 7 bases and J lost 10, with 18 bases in between. CDR3 length: 13 residues.

There are a few counts of this clone. The chain links TRBV7-2 to TRBJ1-5; D call uncertain. Germline V gene data show CDR1 as SGHTA and CDR2 as FQGNSA. This CDR3 contains 13 residues. Trimming left V 1 base short and J 4 bases short, with 5 bases between. The chain's CDR3 is CASSLERNQPQHF. As DNA, the CDR3 is TGTGCCAGCAGCTTAGAGAGGAATCAGCCCCAGCATTTT.

This clone came up once. The CDR3 here is CASIGQSYEQYF. The CDR3 nucleotides are TGTGCCAGCATTGGACAGTCCTACGAGCAGTACTTC. This chain links TRBV2 with TRBJ2-7; D might be TRBD1 (6 bases). The germline V and J ends were trimmed by 7 bases and 1 base, with 8 bases remaining between them. The CDR3 is 12 residues long. Germline values: CDR1 SNHLY, CDR2 FYNNEI.

The rearrangement uses TRBV7-2 and TRBJ2-7, with D perhaps matching TRBD2 (6 bases). V gave up 4 bases and J gave up 0 bases, with 16 bases separating them. The CDR3 is made up of 16 amino acids. CDR1 and CDR2 (germline): SGHTA, FQGNSA. The CDR3 loop reads CASSSHLASSSYEQYF. The DNA of the CDR3 is TGTGCCAGCAGCTCCCATCTAGCGTCGAGCTCCTACGAGCAGTACTTC.

This chain uses TRBV5-1 with TRBJ1-2, with D perhaps matching TRBD1 (6 bases). The ends were cut back, 0 bases at V and 6 bases at J, with 18 bases in the middle. CDR3 length: 16 amino acids. Germline values: CDR1 SGHRS, CDR2 YFSETQ. The CDR3 nucleotides are TGCGCCAGCAGCTTGGAGAGCCCGGGACACGGGCATGGCTACACCTTC. Its protein is CASSLESPGHGHGYTF.

The rearrangement uses TRBV7-3 and TRBJ1-1; D perhaps matches TRBD1 (5 bases). Germline CDR1 SGHTA, CDR2 FQGTGA. V was cut by 5 bases and J by 2 bases, with 12 bases left in between. CDR3 length: 14 residues. The CDR3 protein is CASSQEGANTEAFF. In DNA form, the CDR3 reads TGTGCCAGCAGCCAAGAAGGGGCTAACACTGAAGCTTTCTTT. Drawing the rest from reference TRBV7-3 and TRBJ1-1, the complete variable domain is GAGVSQTPSNKVTEKGKYVELRCDPISGHTALYWYRQSLGQGPEFLIYFQGTGAADDSGLPNDRFFAVRPEGSVSTLKIQRTERGDSAVYLCASSQEGANTEAFFGQGTRLTVV.

The chain carries TRBV6-5 and TRBJ2-7; TRBD2 matches 8 bases. Germline V gene sequence: CDR1 MNHEY, CDR2 SVGAGI. Trimming at V came to 10 bases and at J to 6 bases, leaving 8 bases not matched to a gene. The CDR3 is made up of 12 amino acids. The CDR3 here is CATGRGASEQYF. The DNA of the CDR3 is TGTGCCACCGGGAGGGGGGCGAGCGAGCAGTACTTC.

V gene TRBV4-1 combines with J gene TRBJ2-7, with 9 bases matching TRBD2. Germline loops: CDR1 MGHRA, CDR2 YSYEKL. The trim removed 5 bases at V and 0 bases at J, leaving 5 bases unmatched. This CDR3 has 15 residues. CDR3 sequence: CASSSRLAVSYEQYF. The DNA for the CDR3 is TGCGCCAGCAGCTCGCGACTAGCGGTCTCCTACGAGCAGTACTTC.

This clone has just a few counts. The chain has TRBV4-2 and TRBJ2-3; TRBD1 matches at 10 bases. V shed 6 bases, J shed 3 bases, and the junction held 9 bases outside the gene matches. This CDR3 region has 16 residues. Germline CDR1 is LGHNA and CDR2 is YNFKEQ. The CDR3 DNA reads TGTGCCAGCAGTCTCGGGGGGACAGGGGTTACAGATACGCAGTATTTT. Residues: CASSLGGTGVTDTQYF.

The V call is TRBV27, the J call TRBJ1-1; the D is unclear. The V gene's germline CDR1 is MNHEY and CDR2 SMNVEV (reference sequence). Trimming cost V 3 bases and J 3 bases, with 8 bases left between them. This CDR3 is built from 13 residues. CDR3 bases: TGTGCCAGCAGTTTTGTTGGAGACACTGAAGCTTTCTTT. Its protein is CASSFVGDTEAFF.

This chain links TRBV5-4 with TRBJ2-7, with TRBD1 matching over 9 bases. The V segment lost 5 bases and the J segment 3 bases; nucleotides outside the gene matches: 6. There are 14 residues in the CDR3. Germline CDR1 is SGHNT and CDR2 is YYREEE (reference sequence). CDR3 sequence reads: CASSDRGSSYEQYF. CDR3 DNA: TGTGCCAGCAGTGACAGGGGGTCTAGCTACGAGCAGTACTTC.